The 26 T cell receptor beta chains listed next were all sequenced from one sample in a study of spatial heterogeneity in lung cancer. Time point indicated: blood at routine non-recurrence follow-up after resection. TCRdb processed the 5' RACE reads anew with MiXCR; each CDR3 protein has one entry. Here the sample spans under 150,000 distinct CDR3 sequences, 10% to 11% being singletons. The input for sequencing was PBMCs, taken at follow-up. These receptor sequences come from a female donor with early-stage non-small cell lung cancer.

There are a few counts of this clonotype. The chain combines TRBV28 with TRBJ2-1, with TRBD2 matching over 11 bases. CDR1 and CDR2 from the germline V gene are MDHEN and SYDVKM. This CDR3 region has 15 residues. J gave up 8 bases and V 4 bases, and 7 bases lay outside the gene matches. In DNA, the CDR3 is TGTGCCAGCAGTTCCACTAGCGGGAGTAGGTATGAGCAGTTCTTC. Translated: CASSSTSGSRYEQFF.

The table lists this clonotype with a few counts. This chain links TRBV4-3 with TRBJ2-1, with TRBD2 identical over 8 bases. In germline, CDR1 is LGHNA, CDR2 YSLEER. This CDR3 is built from 17 residues. The trim removed 0 bases at V and 3 bases at J, leaving 7 bases unmatched. The CDR3 bases are TGCGCCAGCAGCCAAGATCAATCGGGAGGGCTCTACAATGAGCAGTTCTTC. It yields the protein CASSQDQSGGLYNEQFF.

V and J are TRBV2 and TRBJ2-1, with D possibly TRBD1 on 5 matching bases. V was pared by 6 bases and J by 5 bases, with 14 bases between. The CDR3 runs 14 residues. Germline V gives CDR1 SNHLY, CDR2 FYNNEI. CDR3 nucleotide sequence: TGTGCCAGCAGGGGTGGACAAGCCAACAATGAGCAGTTCTTC. This codes for CASRGGQANNEQFF.

The table lists this clonotype with a few counts. This chain joins TRBV7-8 and TRBJ2-2; TRBD2 aligns across 11 bases. V lost 4 bases to trimming and J lost 3 bases; unmatched junction nucleotides: 4. Germline assignment: CDR1 SGHVS and CDR2 FQNEAQ. This CDR3 region has 16 residues. The CDR3 DNA reads as TGTGCCAGCAGCTCGTCTAGCGGGAGGCACACCGGGGAGCTGTTTTTT. Its translation is CASSSSSGRHTGELFF.

This clonotype was observed at least ten times. The rearrangement uses TRBV4-3 and TRBJ2-3; D may be TRBD2 (6 bases). Germline V lookup: CDR1 LGHNA, CDR2 YSLEER. V lost 2 bases and J 3 bases, leaving 15 bases between the germline ends. The CDR3 has 16 amino acids. CDR3 amino acids: CASSQHPGVETDTQYF. CDR3 sequence (DNA): TGCGCCAGCAGCCAACATCCGGGAGTGGAGACAGATACGCAGTATTTT.

There are many counts of this clonotype. This chain joins TRBV15 and TRBJ2-6, with 8 bases matching TRBD1. This CDR3 is 21 amino acids long. J was trimmed by 4 bases and V by 1 base; bases with no gene match: 18. From germline, CDR1 is LNHNV and CDR2 YYDKDF (reference sequence). Here the CDR3 reads CATSRALGQGYQSGGANVLTF. The CDR3 DNA reads as TGTGCCACCAGCAGAGCGCTAGGACAGGGCTACCAATCGGGCGGGGCCAACGTCCTGACTTTC.

This clonotype was observed a few times. This rearrangement joins TRBV6-5 to TRBJ1-5; 9 bases line up with TRBD1. Germline loops: CDR1 MNHEY, CDR2 SVGAGI. This CDR3 spans 13 amino acids. With V trimmed by 6 bases and J by 9 bases, 6 bases remained unmatched. The CDR3 spells CASRSDRGAPQHF. Written as DNA, the CDR3 is TGTGCCAGCAGGTCTGACAGGGGGGCGCCCCAGCATTTT.

This clonotype has only a few counts. The chain employs TRBV7-6 and TRBJ2-5; the match to TRBD2 covers 10 bases. Trimming took 5 bases from V and 2 from J; bases not matched to a gene: 11. Germline CDR1 and CDR2: SGHVS and FNYEAQ. This CDR3 is 17 amino acids long. CDR3 nucleotides: TGTGCCAGCAGCGCCCGGACTAGCGGTTGGCGTCAAGAGACCCAGTACTTC. This gives the protein CASSARTSGWRQETQYF.

The chain has TRBV28 and TRBJ2-1, with D possibly TRBD2 on 6 matching bases. Trimming shortened V by 6 bases and J by 7 bases, and 16 bases separated the two germline ends. Per germline, CDR1 MDHEN and CDR2 SYDVKM. This CDR3 is 14 amino acids long. The CDR3: CASSEGAGTNEQFF. Here the CDR3 DNA reads TGTGCCAGCAGCGAAGGGGCGGGGACGAATGAGCAGTTCTTC.

Regarding this clonotype: This may come from a read error, since a much larger clone is one base off. CDR3: CASRAGDQPQYF. DNA of the CDR3: TGTGCCAGCCGGGCGGGAGATCAGCCCCAGTATTTT. J is TRBJ1-5 and V is TRBV6-6, with 7 positions matching TRBD2. Gene TRBJ2-3 matches the end of the DNA better, so the J call may be wrong. Germline V gene data show CDR1 as MNHNY and CDR2 as SVGAGI (reference sequence). The CDR3 totals 12 residues.

This clonotype showed up many times. The V gene is TRBV7-7, the J gene TRBJ2-5; D gene unclear. V was shortened by 1 base and J by 2 bases, with 8 bases between the two germline ends. The CDR3 is 14 residues long. Germline V lookup: CDR1 SSHAT, CDR2 FNYEAQ (reference sequence). CDR3 sequence (DNA): TGTGCCAGCAGCTTAGGCTTCAGTCAAGAGACCCAGTACTTC. Translation: CASSLGFSQETQYF.

This clonotype was observed at least ten times. The genes are TRBV5-1 and TRBJ2-1; TRBD1 or TRBD2 may be the D gene (5 bases each). Between the trimmed V and J ends, which lost 0 bases and 2 bases, there was a span of 9 bases. This CDR3 is 15 amino acids long. The V gene's germline CDR1 is SGHRS and CDR2 YFSETQ. CDR3 amino acids: CASSLAGDAYNEQFF. The CDR3 DNA reads TGCGCCAGCAGCTTGGCCGGGGACGCCTACAATGAGCAGTTCTTC.

This clonotype was counted at least ten times. The chain carries TRBV18 and TRBJ2-1, with 8 bases identical to TRBD2. V was clipped by 6 bases and J by 6 bases; unmatched bases: 16. The CDR3 has 17 amino acids. Germline loops: CDR1 KGHSH, CDR2 LQKENI. This CDR3 is CASSMLAGPGRGNEQFF. CDR3 nucleotide sequence: TGTGCCAGCTCGATGCTAGCGGGTCCAGGCCGGGGCAATGAGCAGTTCTTC.

The chain carries TRBV28 and TRBJ2-1; D could derive from TRBD1 or TRBD2 (5 bases each). With 4 bases removed from V and 3 bases from J, the gap between germline ends came to 13 bases. The V gene's germline CDR1 is MDHEN and CDR2 SYDVKM. The CDR3 is 15 residues long. This chain's CDR3 is CASSSGAPGYNEQFF. CDR3 DNA: TGTGCCAGCAGTTCCGGGGCCCCAGGCTACAATGAGCAGTTCTTC.

As concerns this clonotype: Since a much larger clone is just one base distant, this may be a read error. The chain carries TRBV12-3 or TRBV12-4 and TRBJ2-2; the D gene is possibly TRBD1 (6 bases). The CDR3 has 14 amino acids. The CDR3 DNA follows: TGTGTCAGCAGGCTGGGACACAACACCGGGGAGCTGTTTTTT. This gives the protein CVSRLGHNTGELFF.

The table lists this clonotype with a few counts. The V gene is TRBV6-2 or TRBV6-3, the J gene TRBJ1-4; 7 bases match TRBD1. This CDR3 is 18 amino acids long. The ends lost 0 bases at V and 0 bases at J; junction bases unmatched: 7. Germline assignment: CDR1 MNHEY and CDR2 SVGEGT. CDR3 sequence (DNA): TGTGCCAGCAGTTACTCGAAGGGACAGCCCGCAACTAATGAAAAACTGTTTTTT. Its translation: CASSYSKGQPATNEKLFF.

This clonotype was seen ten or more times. The chain recombines TRBV2 with TRBJ2-1; tentative D call: TRBD2 (6 bases). The germline CDR1 and CDR2 sequences are SNHLY and FYNNEI. CDR3 size: 12 residues. The germline V and J ends were trimmed by 10 bases and 4 bases, with 11 bases remaining between them. The CDR3, as DNA: TGTGCCACCCTGGGACTTTACAATGAGCAGTTCTTC. Its translation is CATLGLYNEQFF.

This clonotype was recorded a few times. The gene calls are TRBV28 and TRBJ2-1; the match to TRBD2 covers 10 bases. J gave up 8 bases and V 7 bases, and 17 bases lay outside the gene matches. This CDR3 contains 17 residues. CDR1 and CDR2 from the germline V gene are MDHEN and SYDVKM. Here the CDR3 DNA reads TGTGCCAGCACCCCACACTACGGGACTAGCGCCCACCATGAGCAGTTCTTC. Amino acid sequence: CASTPHYGTSAHHEQFF.

This clonotype was seen a few times. The CDR3 region is CASSKSPALVLQETQYF. DNA of the CDR3: TGTGCCAGCAGCAAGAGTCCGGCACTAGTGTTACAAGAGACCCAGTACTTC. The chain combines TRBV7-9 with TRBJ2-5, with D perhaps matching TRBD2 (5 bases). CDR1 is SEHNR and CDR2 is FQNEAQ in the germline V gene (reference sequence). Trimming removed 5 bases at V and 2 bases at J, with 21 bases between. The CDR3 runs to 17 residues. Complete variable domain (other parts from reference TRBV7-9 and TRBJ2-5): DTGVSQNPRHKITKRGQNVTFRCDPISEHNRLYWYRQTLGQGPEFLTYFQNEAQLEKSRLLSDRFSAERPKGSFSTLEIQRTEQGDSAMYLCASSKSPALVLQETQYFGPGTRLLVL.

In its sample, this clonotype was seen a few times. The chain combines TRBV14 with TRBJ2-2; 12 bases line up with TRBD2. V lost 0 bases and J lost 1; bases outside the gene matches: 3. Per germline, CDR1 SGHDN and CDR2 FVKESK. The CDR3 length is 18 residues. The CDR3 is CASSQDWTSGVNTGELFF. CDR3 nucleotides: TGTGCCAGCAGCCAAGATTGGACTAGCGGGGTGAACACCGGGGAGCTGTTTTTT.

This chain links TRBV30 with TRBJ2-1; 10 positions match TRBD2. V lost 3 bases to trimming and J lost 4 bases; unmatched junction nucleotides: 6. The CDR3 totals 15 residues. CDR1 GTSNPN and CDR2 SVGIG come from the germline V gene (reference sequence). The DNA for the CDR3 is TGTGCCTGGAGGAGAGCGGGAGGGCCTTACAATGAGCAGTTCTTC. Its translation is CAWRRAGGPYNEQFF.

This clonotype has a handful of counts. This chain uses TRBV21-1 with TRBJ2-4; TRBD2, the table's D call, lacks a check against the DNA. TRBV21-1 is flagged as a pseudogene. This CDR3 has 19 amino acids. The CDR3 loop reads CASSKIDSGQRAAKNIQYF. In DNA form, the CDR3 reads TGTGCCAGCAGCAAAATAGATAGTGGCCAGCGGGCTGCCAAAAACATTCAGTACTTC.

The sample holds many counts of this clonotype. This sequence joins TRBV10-3 and TRBJ2-7, with D perhaps matching TRBD2 (5 bases). Germline CDR1 ENHRY, CDR2 SYGVKD. The CDR3 totals 13 residues. Trimming took off 10 bases at V and 6 bases at J, with 19 bases between the two ends. This CDR3 reads CATKGEGEAEQYV. The CDR3 coding sequence is TGTGCCACCAAGGGAGAGGGAGAGGCCGAGCAGTACGTC.

This clonotype was seen many times. The chain combines TRBV7-2 with TRBJ2-1; TRBD2 aligns across 10 bases. Looked up from germline, CDR1 is SGHTA and CDR2 is FQGNSA. The CDR3 length is 17 residues. The trim removed 6 bases at V and 0 bases at J, leaving 8 bases unmatched. CDR3 DNA sequence: TGTGCCAGCAGTAAAAGAGCGGGAGGGTTCTCCTACAATGAGCAGTTCTTC. This encodes CASSKRAGGFSYNEQFF.

V gene TRBV20-1 combines with J gene TRBJ2-7; no definite D call. V was shortened by 6 bases and J by 0 bases, with 12 bases between the two germline ends. The CDR3 spans 13 residues. CDR1 is DFQATT, CDR2 SNEGSKA, per germline (reference sequence). The CDR3 reads CSAAKRPSYEQYF. The DNA for the CDR3 is TGCAGTGCAGCCAAACGCCCCTCCTACGAGCAGTACTTC.

This clonotype appeared a few times. The V call is TRBV4-1, the J call TRBJ1-2; D unclear. The CDR3 spans 12 residues. The V end was cut by 0 bases, the J end by 8 bases, with 7 bases between. CDR1 is MGHRA and CDR2 is YSYEKL in the germline V gene. Here the CDR3 reads CASSQDVEGYTF. In DNA, the CDR3 is TGCGCCAGCAGCCAAGATGTCGAAGGCTACACCTTC.